This passage covers 25 T cell receptor beta chains from one sample sequenced in a study of blood T cell repertoires in COVID-19. This table comes from immunoSEQ multiplex PCR, and its TCRdb copy is limited to in-frame clones, with some not included. Among about 220,000 clones listed, about 82% were seen once. Sample: peripheral blood. The receptors shown here come from a woman aged 70-85 years with COVID-19, enrolled during active disease.

V gene TRBV9 combines with J gene TRBJ2-3; no reliable D call. The CDR3 length is 13 residues. Trimming shortened V by 4 bases and J by 2 bases, and 8 bases separated the two germline ends. The germline gives CDR1 SGDLS, CDR2 YYNGEE. CDR3 bases: TGTGCCAGCAGCTCCCAGGTCACAGATACGCAGTATTTT. This encodes CASSSQVTDTQYF.

V gene TRBV2 combines with J gene TRBJ2-7, with D possibly matching TRBD1 (6 bases). This CDR3 is built from 12 residues. The V end was cut by 7 bases, the J end by 1 base, with 8 bases between. CDR1 and CDR2 from the germline V gene are SNHLY and FYNNEI. CDR3: CASMGASYEQYF. The CDR3 DNA follows: TGTGCCAGCATGGGGGCTTCCTACGAGCAGTACTTC. The whole variable domain, filled in from reference TRBV2 and TRBJ2-7, reads EPEVTQTPSHQVTQMGQEVILRCVPISNHLYFYWYRQILGQKVEFLVSFYNNEISEKSEIFDDQFSVERPDGSNFTLKIRSTKLEDSAMYFCASMGASYEQYFGPGTRLTVT.

This clone was observed once. J is TRBJ2-7 and V is TRBV29-1, with D tentatively TRBD2 (5 bases). The CDR3 runs to 16 residues. Germline V gives CDR1 SQVTM, CDR2 ANQGSEA. Trimming removed 0 bases at V and 2 bases at J, with 17 bases between. In DNA form, the CDR3 reads TGCAGCGTTGAAGATGAGGGCCGCAGTACTACCTACGAGCAGTACTTC. It translates to CSVEDEGRSTTYEQYF.

The J gene is TRBJ1-4, the V gene TRBV5-4; 7 nucleotides agree with TRBD1. The CDR3 is 15 amino acids. The V segment lost 4 bases and the J segment 8 bases; nucleotides outside the gene matches: 11. Germline V gene lookup returns CDR1 SGHNT and CDR2 YYREEE (reference sequence). The CDR3, as DNA: TGTGCCAGCAGCCCGAGGACAGGAGGGGGGGAAAAACTGTTTTTT. This encodes CASSPRTGGGEKLFF.

This chain joins TRBV3-1 (or the pseudogene TRBV3-2) and TRBJ1-2; D is undetermined. CDR1 is LGHDT, CDR2 YNNKEL, per germline (reference sequence). Between the trimmed V and J ends, which lost 1 base and 3 bases, there was a span of 6 bases. The CDR3 spans 13 residues. Here the CDR3 reads CASSQAGYYGYTF. In nucleotides, the CDR3 is TGTGCCAGCAGCCAAGCGGGGTACTATGGCTACACCTTC.

The V call is TRBV5-5, the J call TRBJ2-1; 7 bases line up with TRBD1. The J segment lost 14 bases and the V segment lost 2 bases, leaving 4 bases of the junction unmatched. Germline CDR1 reads SGHKS; CDR2 reads YYEKEE (reference sequence). The CDR3 runs 11 residues. CDR3 nucleotide sequence: TGTGCCAGCAGCTTCGGACAGGAAGAGTTCTTC. Protein product: CASSFGQEEFF.

The sample holds one count of this clone. The genes are TRBV19 and TRBJ1-4; the D gene is possibly TRBD1 (5 bases). The CDR3 extends over 14 amino acids. CDR1 is LNHDA and CDR2 is SQIVND in the germline V gene (reference sequence). Trimming left V 7 bases short and J 7 bases short, with 16 bases between. The CDR3 coding sequence is TGTGCCAGTAAAGGCCCAGGGTGGGGTGAAAAACTGTTTTTT. Translated, it gives CASKGPGWGEKLFF. Combining the CDR3 with reference TRBV19 and TRBJ1-4 gives the whole variable domain DGGITQSPKYLFRKEGQNVTLSCEQNLNHDAMYWYRQDPGQGLRLIYYSQIVNDFQKGDIAEGYSVSREKKESFPLTVTSAQKNPTAFYLCASKGPGWGEKLFFGSGTQLSVL.

The chain is built from TRBV5-1 and TRBJ1-3; D possibly corresponds to TRBD1 (6 bases). The CDR3 spans 15 residues. The germline CDR1 and CDR2 sequences are SGHRS and YFSETQ. Between the trimmed V and J ends, which lost 4 bases and 3 bases, there was a span of 14 bases. CDR3 region: CASSVGTSDGNTIYF. DNA of the CDR3: TGCGCCAGCAGCGTCGGGACATCGGATGGAAACACCATATATTTT.

The genes are TRBV12-5 and TRBJ1-5; TRBD1 might be the D (5 bases). The CDR3 has 18 residues. V was shortened by 7 bases and J by 0 bases, with 22 bases between the two germline ends. Germline V gene data show CDR1 as LGHNT and CDR2 as FRNRAP. The CDR3 sequence: CASAPPTATEDSNQPQHF. The DNA for the CDR3 is TGTGCTAGTGCTCCTCCTACGGCGACAGAGGATAGCAATCAGCCCCAGCATTTT.

In its sample, this clone was seen once. The chain employs TRBV19 and TRBJ2-2, with 15 nucleotides matching TRBD2. V shed 5 bases and J 1 base; nucleotides not matched to a gene: 8. The CDR3 covers 19 residues. Germline loops: CDR1 LNHDA, CDR2 SQIVND (reference sequence). As DNA, the CDR3 is TGTGCCAGTAGTCTCGGACTAGCGGGAGGGAAAAAGAACACCGGGGAGCTGTTTTTT. As protein: CASSLGLAGGKKNTGELFF.

V gene TRBV4-3 combines with J gene TRBJ1-6; D possibly corresponds to TRBD1 (6 bases). V was clipped by 0 bases and J by 11 bases, with 11 bases between them. The germline CDR1 and CDR2 sequences are LGHNA and YSLEER. The CDR3 runs 14 residues. The CDR3: CASSQDRQVTPLHF. The CDR3 DNA is TGCGCCAGCAGCCAAGATCGACAGGTGACACCCCTCCACTTT.

The chain links TRBV12-3 or TRBV12-4 to TRBJ2-3, with 9 bases matching TRBD2. V trimming: 9 bases; J trimming: 2 bases; junction bases outside the gene matches: 3. CDR3 size: 13 residues. The CDR3 DNA reads TGTGCCAGTAGCGGGGGAAACACAGATACGCAGTATTTT. Translated, it gives CASSGGNTDTQYF.

The CDR3 reads CASSAGGLEAFF. Written as DNA, the CDR3 is TGTGCCAGCAGCGCAGGGGGCCTTGAAGCTTTCTTT. The J gene is TRBJ1-1, the V gene TRBV11-2; TRBD1 aligns across 8 bases. The CDR3 is 12 residues long. Trimming took 5 bases from V and 7 from J; bases not matched to a gene: 3. From germline, CDR1 is SGHAT and CDR2 FQNNGV. The entire variable domain, with the rest obtained from reference TRBV11-2 and TRBJ1-1, is as follows: EAGVAQSPRYKIIEKRQSVAFWCNPISGHATLYWYQQILGQGPKLLIQFQNNGVVDDSQLPKDRFSAERLKGVDSTLKIQPAKLEDSAVYLCASSAGGLEAFFGQGTRLTVV.

The chain has TRBV6-6 and TRBJ1-1; D is ambiguous. V was shortened by 2 bases and J by 10 bases, with 8 bases between the two germline ends. Germline V gene data show CDR1 as MNHNY and CDR2 as SVGAGI (reference sequence). This CDR3 spans 11 amino acids. The CDR3 spells CASSYERAAFF. The CDR3 DNA follows: TGTGCCAGCAGTTACGAGCGAGCAGCTTTCTTT.

The chain uses TRBV7-2 and TRBJ1-6; the D is unclear. The CDR3 consists of 15 residues. CDR1 is SGHTA, CDR2 FQGNSA, per germline. V gave up 5 bases and J gave up 3 bases, with 11 bases separating them. CDR3 DNA: TGTGCCAGCAGCCCTCTCGGGAACTATAATTCACCCCTCCACTTT. This translates into CASSPLGNYNSPLHF.

The genes are TRBV6-5 and TRBJ2-7; D is perhaps TRBD2 (6 bases). CDR1 is MNHEY and CDR2 is SVGAGI in the germline V gene. V was clipped by 4 bases and J by 1 base, with 8 bases between them. This CDR3 is 13 amino acids long. DNA of the CDR3: TGTGCCAGCAGTTCCCGGGGGTCCTACGAGCAGTACTTC. It translates to CASSSRGSYEQYF.

The V gene is TRBV3-1 (or the pseudogene TRBV3-2), the J gene TRBJ2-7; D might be TRBD2 (5 bases). The V and J ends lost 0 bases and 5 bases respectively, with 20 bases between them. CDR3 length: 17 amino acids. Germline V gives CDR1 LGHDT, CDR2 YNNKEL (reference sequence). CDR3 nucleotide sequence: TGTGCCAGCAGCCAAGATGCGGCCCGGGAACTCCGACACGAGCAGTACTTC. As protein: CASSQDAARELRHEQYF.

The table lists this clone with a few counts. V gene TRBV7-8 combines with J gene TRBJ1-2, with TRBD1 matching over 9 bases. Germline V lookup: CDR1 SGHVS, CDR2 FQNEAQ. V trimming: 4 bases; J trimming: 6 bases; junction bases outside the gene matches: 9. The CDR3 runs 15 residues. The DNA of the CDR3 is TGTGCCAGCAGCTCGACCACAGGGGGCGTCAATGGCTACACCTTC. Translating gives CASSSTTGGVNGYTF.

This clone was observed a few times. V gene TRBV7-2 combines with J gene TRBJ1-6; TRBD1 agrees at 7 bases. The CDR3 contains 15 residues. V lost 5 bases, J lost 9 bases, and 10 bases stayed unmatched. Per germline, CDR1 SGHTA and CDR2 FQGNSA. The DNA for the CDR3 is TGTGCCAGCAGCCTCCGGACAGGAGTAATTTCACCCCTCCACTTT. This translates into CASSLRTGVISPLHF.

This CDR3 is CSARAGGRGLEAFF. The CDR3 DNA follows: TGCAGCGCCCGGGCAGGGGGCAGGGGCCTTGAAGCTTTCTTT. The genes are TRBV29-1 and TRBJ1-1, with 8 bases matching TRBD1. Germline lookup yields CDR1 SQVTM and CDR2 ANQGSEA. V was pared by 7 bases and J by 7 bases, with 14 bases of the junction left unmatched. This CDR3 spans 14 amino acids.

The rearrangement links TRBV3-1 (or the pseudogene TRBV3-2) to TRBJ2-7; TRBD2 is a possible D gene (6 bases). Trimming took off 4 bases at V and 2 bases at J, with 6 bases between the two ends. Germline V CDR1 and CDR2: LGHDT, YNNKEL (reference sequence). This CDR3 has 12 residues. CDR3 nucleotide sequence: TGTGCCAGCAGCCGCGGGGCCTACGAGCAGTACTTC. Protein sequence: CASSRGAYEQYF.

This clone has a handful of counts. The CDR3 bases are TGTGCCAGTAGTACGCAGGGCTGGGGTGAAAAACTGTTTTTT. This sequence encodes CASSTQGWGEKLFF. The rearrangement joins TRBV19 to TRBJ1-4; D is possibly TRBD1 (5 bases). V shed 4 bases and J shed 7 bases, with 13 bases lying between them. This CDR3 region has 14 residues. Germline CDR1 and CDR2: LNHDA and SQIVND (reference sequence).

The chain joins TRBV4-3 to TRBJ1-1, with D maybe TRBD1 (5 bases). The germline V gene encodes CDR1 LGHNA and CDR2 YSLEER. The CDR3 length is 15 residues. V gave up 0 bases and J gave up 10 bases, with 18 bases separating them. Here the CDR3 reads CASSQDGQGGRTAFF. CDR3 nucleotide sequence: TGCGCCAGCAGCCAAGATGGCCAGGGAGGGCGGACAGCTTTCTTT.

V and J are TRBV14 and TRBJ1-1; D is unresolved. The germline V and J ends were trimmed by 0 bases and 5 bases, with 7 bases remaining between them. Germline V gene data show CDR1 as SGHDN and CDR2 as FVKESK. This CDR3 contains 13 residues. CDR3 residues: CASSQEPGTEAFF. Written as DNA, the CDR3 is TGTGCCAGCAGCCAAGAACCCGGGACTGAAGCTTTCTTT.

This chain uses TRBV7-2 with TRBJ1-2, with 7 positions matching TRBD1. The CDR3 is 15 amino acids. Germline CDR1 SGHTA, CDR2 FQGNSA. Losses at the gene ends were 3 bases for V and 0 bases for J; bases not matched to a gene: 4. DNA for the CDR3: TGTGCCAGCAGCTTTACGACAGGGTCTAACTATGGCTACACCTTC. Amino acid sequence: CASSFTTGSNYGYTF.